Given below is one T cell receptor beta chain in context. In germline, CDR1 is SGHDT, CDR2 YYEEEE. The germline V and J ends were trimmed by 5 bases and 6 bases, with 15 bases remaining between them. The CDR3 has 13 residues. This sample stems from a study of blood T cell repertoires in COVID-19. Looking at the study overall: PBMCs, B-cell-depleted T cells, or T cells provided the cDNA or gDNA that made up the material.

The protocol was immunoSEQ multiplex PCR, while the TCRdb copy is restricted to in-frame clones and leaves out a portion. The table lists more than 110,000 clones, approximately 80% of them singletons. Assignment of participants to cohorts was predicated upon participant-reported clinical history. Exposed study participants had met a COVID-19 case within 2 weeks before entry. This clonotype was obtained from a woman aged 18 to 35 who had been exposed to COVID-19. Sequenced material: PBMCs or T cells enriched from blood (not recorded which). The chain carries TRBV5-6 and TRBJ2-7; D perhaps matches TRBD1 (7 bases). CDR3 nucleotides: TGTGCCAGCAGTTCAAGGAGGGGGCGCGAGCAGTACTTC. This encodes CASSSRRGREQYF. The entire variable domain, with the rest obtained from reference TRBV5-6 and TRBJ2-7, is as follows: DAGVTQSPTHLIKTRGQQVTLRCSPKSGHDTVSWYQQALGQGPQFIFQYYEEEERQRGNFPDRFSGHQFPNYSSELNVNALLLGDSALYLCASSSRRGREQYFGPGTRLTVT.